These T cell receptor beta chains were read from a single sample in a study of identical twins. TCRdb analysed the 5' RACE reads with MiXCR anew, one entry per CDR3 protein. The table shows 300,000 to 400,000 distinct CDR3 sequences, with 8.5% to 10% occurring only once. Sequences were obtained from naive T cells sorted from blood. The receptors originated from a woman in her 50s in good health. Each CDR3 is given with its conserved first and last residue. The D gene is left open where the match is weak. Clone size is shown for a subset of rows, as once, few, many or a class of expanded clone.

j_call v_call d_call clone_size cdr3_nt cdr3_aa
TRBJ2-1 TRBV28 NA many TGTGCCAGCAACCGCAAGGGGGGGCCCTACAATGAGCAGTTCTTC CASNRKGGPYNEQFF
TRBJ2-7 TRBV5-1 TRBD1 few TGCGCCAGCAGCTCAACCTCCGGGACAGGGATCGGCGAGCAGTACTTC CASSSTSGTGIGEQYF
TRBJ2-1 TRBV20-1 TRBD1 NA TGCAGTGCTAGAGATCGGGGACAGGGCCACAATGAGCAGTTCTTC CSARDRGQGHNEQFF
TRBJ2-3 TRBV5-1 NA few TGCGCCAGCAGCTTGGGACAGGCGACCTACTTAACTAGCACAGATACGCAGTATTTT CASSLGQATYLTSTDTQYF
TRBJ1-1 TRBV7-8 NA few TGTGCCAGCAGCTTACAGATCACTGAAGCTTTCTTT CASSLQITEAFF
TRBJ1-1 TRBV12-3/TRBV12-4 TRBD1 few TGTGCCAGCAGTTGCGAACAGGGGGCGCGAACTGAAGCTTTCTTT CASSCEQGARTEAFF
TRBJ2-3 TRBV5-1 NA NA TGCGCCAGCAGGGACCTGGACGCAGATACGCAGTATTTT CASRDLDADTQYF
TRBJ2-1 TRBV11-3 TRBD2 NA TGTGCCAGCAGCATCCAGGGACTAGCGATTTTTGAGCAGTTCTTC CASSIQGLAIFEQFF
TRBJ2-7 TRBV7-2 NA many TGTGCCAGCAGCTTTCTAGGGCGTTACGAGCAGTACTTC CASSFLGRYEQYF
TRBJ2-1 TRBV29-1 NA NA TGCAGCGTTACTAGCCGGCCAGGTAATGAGCAGTTCTTC CSVTSRPGNEQFF
TRBJ2-1 TRBV10-2 NA NA TGCGCCAGCAGTGGAGGTGGACTTGAGCAGTTCTTC CASSGGGLEQFF
TRBJ2-3 TRBV5-1 NA many TGCGCCAGCAGCTCGACAGCGACTAGCACAGATACGCAGTATTTT CASSSTATSTDTQYF
TRBJ2-1 TRBV4-1 NA few TGCGCCAGCAGCCAAGGGCCAAAGGATCATGAGCAGTTCTTC CASSQGPKDHEQFF
TRBJ2-2 TRBV6-5 NA many TGTGCCAGCAGTTTACTCGGGGGAAACACGAACACCGGGGAGCTGTTTTTT CASSLLGGNTNTGELFF
TRBJ2-5 TRBV27 TRBD2 NA TGTGCCAGCAGTTCCGTAGCGGGAGCCGGGGAGACCCAGTACTTC CASSSVAGAGETQYF
TRBJ2-1 TRBV4-1 NA many TGCGCCAGCAGCCAAGATTGGGGTTACAATGAGCAGTTCTTC CASSQDWGYNEQFF
TRBJ2-1 TRBV10-3 NA NA TGTGCCATCAGTGAGGGGGCGGCGGCGGTTGAGCAGTTCTTC CAISEGAAAVEQFF
TRBJ2-5 TRBV5-1 TRBD1 NA TGCGCCAGCAGCTTTCCGGGACAGCAAGAGACCCAGTACTTC CASSFPGQQETQYF
TRBJ2-1 TRBV19 NA NA TGTGCCAGTAGTGGACGACAGCCCTACAATGAGCAGTTCTTC CASSGRQPYNEQFF
TRBJ2-2 TRBV27 NA few TGTGCCAGCACCTTCGGGGGCCCGAACACCGGGGAGCTGTTTTTT CASTFGGPNTGELFF
TRBJ2-1 TRBV5-1 TRBD2 few TGCGCCAGCAGCTCGGGGGGTGGACTAGCGGTGAATGAGCAGTTCTTC CASSSGGGLAVNEQFF
TRBJ1-5 TRBV5-6 NA few TGTGCCAGCAGCTTGGGACAGGCATGGGGCCAGCCCCAGCATTTT CASSLGQAWGQPQHF
TRBJ1-1 TRBV20-1 TRBD1 many TGCAGTGCGTTCGTTACAGGGGTCCGCACTGAAGCTTTCTTT CSAFVTGVRTEAFF
TRBJ2-1 TRBV27 TRBD2 few TGTGCCAGCAGTTTATGGTCCGGCGGGAGGGACAATGAGCAGTTCTTC CASSLWSGGRDNEQFF
TRBJ2-5 TRBV9 NA NA TGTGCCAGCAGCGTAGCTGGGACTCCTAAAGAGACCCAGTACTTC CASSVAGTPKETQYF
TRBJ2-7 TRBV20-1 NA many TGCAGTGTGCGGTTTTATAGCGGCTACGAGCAGTACTTC CSVRFYSGYEQYF
TRBJ2-7 TRBV2 TRBD1 NA TGTGCCAGCAGTTGGGACAGAGAAGGCTACGAGCAGTACTTC CASSWDREGYEQYF
TRBJ1-2 TRBV11-2 NA few TGTGCCAGCAGCTACCTCCTACGGGACAAGAACTCCTATGGCTACACCTTC CASSYLLRDKNSYGYTF
TRBJ2-5 TRBV29-1 NA few TGCAGCGTTAACGGGGATAAGGGACGGGGGGAGACCCAGTACTTC CSVNGDKGRGETQYF
TRBJ2-5 TRBV12-3/TRBV12-4 NA many TGTGCCAGCAGTCCCCAGCGGAAGAAAGAGACCCAGTACTTC CASSPQRKKETQYF
TRBJ1-1 TRBV5-1 NA NA TGCGCCAGCAACATCCGTGGGGTGAACACTGAAGCTTTCTTT CASNIRGVNTEAFF
TRBJ2-3 TRBV29-1 NA NA TGCAGCGTTTGGGGACGCGAGACAGATACGCAGTATTTT CSVWGRETDTQYF
TRBJ1-2 TRBV29-1 NA many TGCAGCTCCTTGGGGAGGGCAGGGGCTGGCTACACCTTC CSSLGRAGAGYTF
TRBJ2-1 TRBV10-1 NA NA TGCGCCAGCAGTGAACCGAAGTATGGTAACTACAATGAGCAGTTCTTC CASSEPKYGNYNEQFF
TRBJ1-2 TRBV7-9 NA many TGTGCCAGCAGCTTAAGCGGGCCCGGACCGTTATACGGCTACACCTTC CASSLSGPGPLYGYTF
TRBJ2-3 TRBV5-5 NA many TGTGCCAGCAGCTTGGAAACCAGAAGCACAGATACGCAGTATTTT CASSLETRSTDTQYF
TRBJ1-1 TRBV4-1 NA NA TGCGCCAGCAGCCCACTACAGAACACTGAAGCTTTCTTT CASSPLQNTEAFF
TRBJ1-1 TRBV29-1 NA few TGCAGCGTTGTAGGGCTCACTGAAGCTTTCTTT CSVVGLTEAFF
TRBJ2-2 TRBV12-3/TRBV12-4 NA many TGTGCCAGCAGCCTCCTGGTTCCCGGGGAGCTGTTTTTT CASSLLVPGELFF
TRBJ2-1 TRBV25-1 NA many TGTGCCAGCAGTGATGGGGGGTTCGAGCAGTTCTTC CASSDGGFEQFF
TRBJ2-1 TRBV9 TRBD2 many TGTGCCAGCAGCGTGGGACTAGCGGGAGAGGGTGAGCAGTTCTTC CASSVGLAGEGEQFF
TRBJ2-5 TRBV20-1 NA NA TGCAGTGCTAGAGAGTCCTGGACAGAACAAGAGACCCAGTACTTC CSARESWTEQETQYF
TRBJ2-3 TRBV20-1 TRBD2 NA TGCAGTGCCTTTCTTGGCGGGAGGACAGATACGCAGTATTTT CSAFLGGRTDTQYF
TRBJ1-4 TRBV6-6 NA NA TGTGCCAGCAGAGGGGCAACTAATGAAAAACTGTTTTTT CASRGATNEKLFF
TRBJ2-7 TRBV12-3/TRBV12-4 NA NA TGTGCCAGCGCCAGGACCGCCGGGGGAACCTACGAGCAGTACTTC CASARTAGGTYEQYF
TRBJ2-7 TRBV19 NA many TGTGCCAGTAGGGCAGGGGGGAACGAGCAGTACTTC CASRAGGNEQYF
TRBJ2-5 TRBV7-9 NA few TGTGCCAGCAGCTTCTATCGGGCCAAAGAGACCCAGTACTTC CASSFYRAKETQYF
TRBJ2-1 TRBV7-6 TRBD2 few TGTGCCAGCAGCTTAGAGACTAGCGGGAGCCATGAGCAGTTCTTC CASSLETSGSHEQFF
TRBJ2-1 TRBV7-2 NA few TGTGCCAGCAGCCACTCCTTCCGAGAGTACAATGAGCAGTTCTTC CASSHSFREYNEQFF
TRBJ2-2 TRBV18 TRBD2 many TGTGCCAGCCACTCACAAGGACTAGCGTTCACCGGGGAGCTGTTTTTT CASHSQGLAFTGELFF
TRBJ1-1 TRBV7-2 NA NA TGTGCCAGCAGCTTATGGCTCCAGGGAGGGAGGCTGAACACTGAAGCTTTCTTT CASSLWLQGGRLNTEAFF